A selection of T cell receptor beta chains follows, all from one sample in a study of cytomegalovirus exposure and HLA in healthy donors. TCRdb's table, derived via immunoSEQ multiplex PCR, lists solely in-frame clones and lacks some. This repertoire shows 95,000 to 100,000 clones, around 76% found once; its top ten account for roughly 7%. Material: PBMCs. The receptors were sampled from a man aged 35 to 55 in good health and CMV-seropositive. Both conserved end residues are part of each CDR3. A D gene is named only where the DNA matches it firmly. The size entry is marked missing in some rows and otherwise reads once, few, many or a size class.

J gene | D gene | CDR3 length | V gene | clone size | CDR3 DNA | CDR3 protein
TRBJ1-3 | TRBD1 | 18 | TRBV7-2 | - | TGTGCCAGCAGCGGACGACAGGGGCGCTCCCCCTCTGGAAACACCATATATTTT | CASSGRQGRSPSGNTIYF
TRBJ1-4 | TRBD1 | 15 | TRBV12-5 | - | TGTGCTAGTGGTCCCGGACAGGGGAAGAATGAAAAACTGTTTTTT | CASGPGQGKNEKLFF
TRBJ2-1 | TRBD2 | 14 | TRBV28 | - | TGTGCCAGCATGGGTAGCGGGCGCACCAATGAGCAGTTCTTC | CASMGSGRTNEQFF
TRBJ2-7 | - | 14 | TRBV5-4 | - | TGTGCCAGCAGCTCACGGGACAACTCCTACGAGCAGTACTTC | CASSSRDNSYEQYF
TRBJ2-3 | TRBD2 | 16 | TRBV7-8 | - | TGTGCCAGCAGCTTTGACCGAGCGGGGGGAGGGGATACGCAGTATTTT | CASSFDRAGGGDTQYF
TRBJ1-4 | - | 16 | TRBV7-9 | - | TGTTCCAGCAGCTCGGGGGCGGGGGCAACTAATGAAAAACTGTTTTTT | CSSSSGAGATNEKLFF
TRBJ2-7 | - | 14 | TRBV27 | - | TGTGCCAGCAGCAGGGGTTACCCGCCCTACGAGCAGTACTTC | CASSRGYPPYEQYF
TRBJ1-2 | - | 14 | TRBV7-2 | few | TGTGCCAGCAGCTTGGGCCCCCCGGACTATGGCTACACCTTC | CASSLGPPDYGYTF
TRBJ2-2 | - | 15 | TRBV7-2 | once | TGTGCCAGCAGCTTAGACTCGAAGGGGACCGGGGAGCTGTTTTTT | CASSLDSKGTGELFF
TRBJ1-1 | - | 14 | TRBV9 | - | TGTGCCAGCAGCGTTGCACAGGCGAACACTGAAGCTTTCTTT | CASSVAQANTEAFF
TRBJ1-1 | - | 15 | TRBV21-1 | - | TGTGCCAGCAGCCGTCCCGGGACACTGAACACTGAAGCTTTCTTT | CASSRPGTLNTEAFF
TRBJ1-5 | - | 14 | TRBV7-2 | - | TGTGCCAGCAGCTTAGGAACAGGGAATCAGCCCCAGCATTTT | CASSLGTGNQPQHF
TRBJ2-2 | TRBD2 | 17 | TRBV4-3 | - | TGCGCCAGCAGCCAAGGCCTCGGACTAGCGGAAACCGGGGAGCTGTTTTTT | CASSQGLGLAETGELFF
TRBJ2-3 | - | 14 | TRBV7-2 | - | TGTGCCAGCAGCTTGGGGGGAACGAGAGATACGCAGTATTTT | CASSLGGTRDTQYF
TRBJ1-1 | TRBD1 | 13 | TRBV10-3 | - | TGTGCCGTGAAGACAGGGGGCGCTGGGTCAGCTTTCTTT | CAVKTGGAGSAFF
TRBJ2-2 | - | 16 | TRBV15 | few | TGTGCCACCAGCAGAGACAATCGGGTCGGCACCGGGGAGCTGTTTTTT | CATSRDNRVGTGELFF
TRBJ1-2 | - | 11 | TRBV7-9 | few | TGTGCCAGCGGGGGGTCCTATGGCTACACCTTC | CASGGSYGYTF
TRBJ2-3 | - | 15 | TRBV5-4 | - | TGTGCCAGCAGCTTAAGTGGAGGGGGGGCAGATACGCAGTATTTT | CASSLSGGGADTQYF
TRBJ2-1 | TRBD2 | 15 | TRBV5-8 | once | TGTGCCAGCAGCTTCAGCGGGGGCAGCTACAATGAGCAGTTCTTC | CASSFSGGSYNEQFF
TRBJ2-7 | TRBD1 | 14 | TRBV6-5 | - | TGTGCCAGCAGTTACCGGGACAGGTCGTACGAGCAGTACTTC | CASSYRDRSYEQYF
TRBJ1-4 | - | 15 | TRBV6-1 | - | TGTGCCACCCGGGTGGGGGACATCGTAAATGAAAAACTGTTTTTT | CATRVGDIVNEKLFF
TRBJ2-5 | - | 13 | TRBV6-1 | once | TGTGCCAGCACCCCCTCGGGGGAAGAGACCCAGTACTTC | CASTPSGEETQYF
TRBJ2-1 | TRBD2 | 14 | TRBV28 | - | TGTGCCAGCAGTTTGAGCGGGGGTTACAATGAGCAGTTCTTC | CASSLSGGYNEQFF
TRBJ1-1 | - | 13 | TRBV5-1 | - | TGCGCCAGCACCCAAGACAGGAACACTGAAGCTTTCTTT | CASTQDRNTEAFF
TRBJ1-2 | - | 15 | TRBV11-1 | - | TGTGCCAGCAGCTTAGCCCCAGGGGAAAACTATGGCTACACCTTC | CASSLAPGENYGYTF
TRBJ1-6 | TRBD1 | 18 | TRBV27 | - | TGTGCCAGCAGCCCTGAACCCCCGGGACAGGCGTATAATTCACCCCTCCACTTT | CASSPEPPGQAYNSPLHF
TRBJ1-1 | - | 14 | TRBV29-1 | once | TGCAGCGTTGAATTTGCGGAGCGGAGCACTGAAGCTTTCTTT | CSVEFAERSTEAFF
TRBJ2-7 | - | 14 | TRBV4-1 | - | TGCGCCAGCAGCCTAACGAGGGTGTTCGACGAGCAGTACTTC | CASSLTRVFDEQYF
TRBJ2-3 | - | 14 | TRBV10-1 | - | TGCGCCAGCAGTGAGGCGGGGTACACAGATACGCAGTATTTT | CASSEAGYTDTQYF
TRBJ2-7 | TRBD2 | 18 | TRBV4-1 | - | TGCGCCAGCAGCCAATCCTTTTCTGTTAGCGGGAGCTCCTACGAGCAGTACTTC | CASSQSFSVSGSSYEQYF
TRBJ2-5 | - | 15 | TRBV4-1 | - | TGCGCCAGCAGCCGTTCCCTGCAGGGTGGAGAGACCCAGTACTTC | CASSRSLQGGETQYF
TRBJ2-7 | - | 13 | TRBV6-5 | few | TGTGCCAGCAGCCCCGTCAGGGGTGTGGAGCAGTACTTC | CASSPVRGVEQYF
TRBJ1-1 | - | 13 | TRBV18 | once | TGTGCCAGCCTCTCGGGTTTGGGTTCTGAAGCTTTCTTT | CASLSGLGSEAFF
TRBJ2-1 | - | 14 | TRBV6-5 | - | TGTGCCAGCAGTTATCGCGGCTCCCACTATGAGCAGTTCTTC | CASSYRGSHYEQFF
TRBJ1-1 | - | 15 | TRBV28 | few | TGTGCCAGCAGTTTATTCACAGCACCGGGGACTGAAGCTTTCTTT | CASSLFTAPGTEAFF
TRBJ1-4 | - | 14 | TRBV5-4 | - | TGTGCCAGCAGCTCCGGCCTTCTCGGGGAAAAACTGTTTTTT | CASSSGLLGEKLFF
TRBJ2-3 | - | 15 | TRBV18 | - | TGTGCCAGCTCACCACAACAGGGAGGCACAGATACGCAGTATTTT | CASSPQQGGTDTQYF
TRBJ2-1 | TRBD2 | 16 | TRBV6-6 | - | TGTGCCAGAACATTTAGCGGGAGGGCAAGTTGGGTTGAGCAGTTCTTC | CARTFSGRASWVEQFF
TRBJ1-2 | - | 14 | TRBV7-2 | - | TGTGCCAGCAGTTCTCAAGGGGCTTCGAATGGCTACACCTTC | CASSSQGASNGYTF
TRBJ2-5 | - | 14 | TRBV19 | - | TGTGCCAGTAGTGGACAGCGTTTACAAGAGACCCAGTACTTC | CASSGQRLQETQYF
TRBJ2-2 | - | 14 | TRBV7-9 | - | TGTGCCAGCAGCTTGCACGGGAACACCGGGGAGCTGTTTTTT | CASSLHGNTGELFF
TRBJ1-1 | - | 13 | TRBV9 | - | TGTGCCAGCCCCGGTTCGGGGTGCACTGAAGCTTTCTTT | CASPGSGCTEAFF
TRBJ2-5 | - | 16 | TRBV4-3 | few | TGCGCCAGCAGCCAAGCTAGTGCGGGACGGGGGGAGACCCAGTACTTC | CASSQASAGRGETQYF
TRBJ1-3 | - | 16 | TRBV4-1 | few | TGCGCCAGCAGCCAGCTGCAGGGGATAACTGGAAACACCATATATTTT | CASSQLQGITGNTIYF
TRBJ2-3 | TRBD2 | 14 | TRBV28 | few | TGTGCCAGCAGGCCTAGCGGGGACACAGATACGCAGTATTTT | CASRPSGDTDTQYF
TRBJ1-1 | - | 16 | TRBV5-6 | - | TGTGCCAGCAGCTTGCCGAGGGTTACAAGCGCGACTGAAGCTTTCTTT | CASSLPRVTSATEAFF
TRBJ2-3 | TRBD2 | 15 | TRBV15 | - | TGTGCCACCAGCAGAGATAGCGGGGGGGCAGATACGCAGTATTTT | CATSRDSGGADTQYF
TRBJ2-5 | TRBD1 | 14 | TRBV4-1 | few | TGCGCCAGCAGCCCGACAGGGCGGGAAGAGACCCAGTACTTC | CASSPTGREETQYF
TRBJ2-3 | - | 15 | TRBV4-1 | - | TGCGCCAGCAGCCCCCGACTGGTTAGCACAGATACGCAGTATTTT | CASSPRLVSTDTQYF
TRBJ2-1 | - | 14 | TRBV6-1 | - | TGTGCCAGCAGTGAAGCGCTTCGGAGCAATGAGCAGTTCTTC | CASSEALRSNEQFF